This TCR beta chain was recorded in a study of response to subunit inactivated influenza vaccine. Findings and limits, study-wide: The authors offered the suggestion that each seasonal influenza vaccination recruits few new T cells.

Each CDR3 protein gets one entry after TCRdb re-called the RT-PCR reads with MiXCR. The data show 650,000 to 700,000 distinct CDR3 sequences, with about a sixth seen just once and around a tenth held by the top ten. With respect to this clonotype: Its specificity is unknown.

The V end lost 3 bases, the J end lost 6 bases, and 8 bases lay between the germline ends. The CDR3 length is 12 residues. The chain recombines TRBV12-3 or TRBV12-4 with TRBJ1-1; D uncertain. The sample consisted of PBMCs from blood, taken about 11 days after vaccination. The origin of this receptor is a man between 45 and 60 years old who received an inactivated influenza vaccine. The CDR3 sequence is CASSFPGAEAFF. DNA for the CDR3: TGTGCCAGCAGTTTTCCGGGAGCTGAAGCTTTCTTT.